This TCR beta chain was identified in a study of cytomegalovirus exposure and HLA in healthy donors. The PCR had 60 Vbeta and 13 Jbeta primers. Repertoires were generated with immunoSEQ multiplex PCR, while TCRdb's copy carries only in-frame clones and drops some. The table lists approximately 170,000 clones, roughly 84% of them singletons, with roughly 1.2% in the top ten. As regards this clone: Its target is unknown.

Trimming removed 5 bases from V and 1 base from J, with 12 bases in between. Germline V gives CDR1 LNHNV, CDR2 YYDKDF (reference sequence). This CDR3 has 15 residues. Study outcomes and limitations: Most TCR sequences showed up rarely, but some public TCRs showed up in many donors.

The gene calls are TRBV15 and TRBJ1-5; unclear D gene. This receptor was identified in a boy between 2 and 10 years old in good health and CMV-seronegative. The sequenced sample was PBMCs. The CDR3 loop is CATSSGGISNQPQHF. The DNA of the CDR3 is TGTGCCACCAGCTCTGGAGGGATCAGCAATCAGCCCCAGCATTTT.